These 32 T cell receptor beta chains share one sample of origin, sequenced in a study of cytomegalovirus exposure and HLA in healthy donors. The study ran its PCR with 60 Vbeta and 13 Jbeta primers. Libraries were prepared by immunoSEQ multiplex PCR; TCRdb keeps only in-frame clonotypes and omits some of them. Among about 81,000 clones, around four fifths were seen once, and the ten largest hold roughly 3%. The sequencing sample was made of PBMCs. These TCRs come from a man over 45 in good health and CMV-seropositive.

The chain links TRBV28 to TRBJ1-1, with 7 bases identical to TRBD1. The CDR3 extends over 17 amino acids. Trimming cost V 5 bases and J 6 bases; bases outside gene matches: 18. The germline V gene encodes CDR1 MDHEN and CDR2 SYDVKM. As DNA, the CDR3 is TGTGCCAGCAGTCAAAGGACAGGTCGCGGGGCTAACGCTGAAGCTTTCTTT. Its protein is CASSQRTGRGANAEAFF.

In DNA form, the CDR3 reads TGTGCCAGCTCACCGGGACAGGGAAAAAACTATGGCTACACCTTC. Translation gives CASSPGQGKNYGYTF. The chain carries TRBV18 and TRBJ1-2, with 9 nucleotides matching TRBD1. V lost 3 bases, J lost 2 bases, and 4 bases stayed unmatched. CDR3 length: 15 amino acids. The germline V gene has CDR1 KGHSH and CDR2 LQKENI.

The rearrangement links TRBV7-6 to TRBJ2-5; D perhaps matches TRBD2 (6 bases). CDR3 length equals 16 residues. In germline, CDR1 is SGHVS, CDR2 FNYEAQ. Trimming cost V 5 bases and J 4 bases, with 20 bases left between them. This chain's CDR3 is CASSPAPLATTETQYF. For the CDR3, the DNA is TGTGCCAGCAGCCCCGCCCCGCTAGCGACAACAGAGACCCAGTACTTC.

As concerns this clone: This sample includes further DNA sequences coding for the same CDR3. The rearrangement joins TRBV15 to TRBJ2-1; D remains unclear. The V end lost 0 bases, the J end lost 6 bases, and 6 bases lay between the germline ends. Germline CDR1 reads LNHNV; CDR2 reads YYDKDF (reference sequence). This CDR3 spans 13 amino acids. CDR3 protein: CATSREGVNEQFF. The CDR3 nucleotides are TGTGCCACCAGCAGAGAAGGAGTCAATGAGCAGTTCTTC. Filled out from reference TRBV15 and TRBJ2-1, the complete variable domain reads DAMVIQNPRYQVTQFGKPVTLSCSQTLNHNVMYWYQQKSSQAPKLLFHYYDKDFNNEADTPDNFQSRRPNTSFCFLDIRSPGLGDTAMYLCATSREGVNEQFFGPGTRLTVL.

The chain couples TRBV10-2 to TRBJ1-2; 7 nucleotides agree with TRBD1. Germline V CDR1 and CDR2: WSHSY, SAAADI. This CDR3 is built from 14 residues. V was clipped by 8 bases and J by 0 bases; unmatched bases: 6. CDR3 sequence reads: CASGSTGANYGYTF. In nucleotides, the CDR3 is TGCGCCAGCGGCAGTACAGGGGCTAACTATGGCTACACCTTC.

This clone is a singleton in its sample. The CDR3 sequence is CATSRGGSVETQYF. The CDR3, as DNA: TGTGCCACCAGCAGAGGGGGTAGCGTGGAGACCCAGTACTTC. The V call is TRBV15, the J call TRBJ2-5, with D perhaps matching TRBD2 (5 bases). Germline CDR1 reads LNHNV; CDR2 reads YYDKDF (reference sequence). V lost 1 base, J lost 5 bases, and 11 bases lay in between. CDR3 length: 14 residues.

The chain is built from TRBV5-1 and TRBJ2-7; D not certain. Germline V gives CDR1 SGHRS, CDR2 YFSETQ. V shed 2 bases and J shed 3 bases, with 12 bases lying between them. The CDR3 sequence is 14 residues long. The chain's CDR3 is CASSFSTGNYEQYF. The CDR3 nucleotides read TGCGCCAGCAGCTTTTCGACTGGAAACTACGAGCAGTACTTC.

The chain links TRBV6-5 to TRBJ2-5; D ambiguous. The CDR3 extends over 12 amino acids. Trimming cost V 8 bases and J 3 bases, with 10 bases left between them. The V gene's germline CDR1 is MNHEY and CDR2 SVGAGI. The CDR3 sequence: CASQTEKETQYF. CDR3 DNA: TGTGCCAGCCAGACGGAGAAAGAGACCCAGTACTTC.

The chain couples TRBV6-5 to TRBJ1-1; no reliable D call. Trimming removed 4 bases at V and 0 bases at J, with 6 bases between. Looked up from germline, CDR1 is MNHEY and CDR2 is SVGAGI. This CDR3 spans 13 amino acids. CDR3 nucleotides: TGTGCCAGCAGTTTCCAGATGAACACTGAAGCTTTCTTT. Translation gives CASSFQMNTEAFF.

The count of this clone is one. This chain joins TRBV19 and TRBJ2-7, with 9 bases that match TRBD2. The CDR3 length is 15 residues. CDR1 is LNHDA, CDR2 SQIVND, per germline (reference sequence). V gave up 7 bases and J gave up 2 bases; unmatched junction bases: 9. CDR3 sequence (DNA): TGTGCCAGTACCGTTAGCGGGAGAGGGACCTACGAGCAGTACTTC. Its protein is CASTVSGRGTYEQYF. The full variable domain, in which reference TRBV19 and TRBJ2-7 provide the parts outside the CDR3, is DGGITQSPKYLFRKEGQNVTLSCEQNLNHDAMYWYRQDPGQGLRLIYYSQIVNDFQKGDIAEGYSVSREKKESFPLTVTSAQKNPTAFYLCASTVSGRGTYEQYFGPGTRLTVT.

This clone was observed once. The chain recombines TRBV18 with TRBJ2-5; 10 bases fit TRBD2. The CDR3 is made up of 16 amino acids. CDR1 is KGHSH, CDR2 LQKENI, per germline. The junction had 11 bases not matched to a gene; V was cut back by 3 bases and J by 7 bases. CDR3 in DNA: TGTGCCAGCTCACCCCTCTTACTAGCGGGGTCGGGGACCCAGTACTTC. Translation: CASSPLLLAGSGTQYF.

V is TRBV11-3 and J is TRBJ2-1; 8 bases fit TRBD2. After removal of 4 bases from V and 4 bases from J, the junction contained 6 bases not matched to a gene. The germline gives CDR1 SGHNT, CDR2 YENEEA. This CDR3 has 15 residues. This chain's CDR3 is CASSSYSGTYNEQFF. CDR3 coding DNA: TGTGCCAGCAGCTCATATAGCGGGACTTACAATGAGCAGTTCTTC.

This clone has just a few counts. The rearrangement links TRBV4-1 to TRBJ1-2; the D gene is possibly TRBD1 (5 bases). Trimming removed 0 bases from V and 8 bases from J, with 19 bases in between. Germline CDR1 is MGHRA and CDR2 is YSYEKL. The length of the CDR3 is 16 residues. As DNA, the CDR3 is TGCGCCAGCAGCCAAGATCTTGCGAGGACGGACAAAGGCTACACCTTC. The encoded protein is CASSQDLARTDKGYTF.

CDR3 in DNA: TGTGCCAGCAGTGAATTGGGGGGTTCTGGATCCACTGAAGCTTTCTTT. Its translation is CASSELGGSGSTEAFF. The rearrangement joins TRBV25-1 to TRBJ1-1, with D maybe TRBD1 (5 bases). This CDR3 is 16 amino acids long. V was cut by 1 base and J by 4 bases, with 16 bases left in between. Germline CDR1 is MGHDK and CDR2 is SYGVNS. Full variable domain (missing parts from reference TRBV25-1 and TRBJ1-1): EADIYQTPRYLVIGTGKKITLECSQTMGHDKMYWYQQDPGMELHLIHYSYGVNSTEKGDLSSESTVSRIRTEHFPLTLESARPSHTSQYLCASSELGGSGSTEAFFGQGTRLTVV.

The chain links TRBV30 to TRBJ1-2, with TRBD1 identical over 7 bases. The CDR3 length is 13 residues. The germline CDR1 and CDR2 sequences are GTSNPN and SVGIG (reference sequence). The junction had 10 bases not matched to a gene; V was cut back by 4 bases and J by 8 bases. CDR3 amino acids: CAWNLQGFGGYTF. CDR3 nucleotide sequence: TGTGCCTGGAACCTACAGGGGTTTGGGGGCTACACCTTC.

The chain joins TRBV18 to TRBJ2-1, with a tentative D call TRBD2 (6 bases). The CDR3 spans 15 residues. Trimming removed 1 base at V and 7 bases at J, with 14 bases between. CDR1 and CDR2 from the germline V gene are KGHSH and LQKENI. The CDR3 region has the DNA TGTGCCAGCTCACCACAGGAGGGGCGCAAGAATGAGCAGTTCTTC. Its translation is CASSPQEGRKNEQFF.

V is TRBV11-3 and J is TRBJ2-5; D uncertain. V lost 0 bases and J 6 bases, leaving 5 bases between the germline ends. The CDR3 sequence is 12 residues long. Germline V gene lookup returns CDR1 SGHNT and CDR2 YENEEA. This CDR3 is CASSLDIQTQYF. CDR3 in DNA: TGTGCCAGCAGCTTAGATATTCAGACCCAGTACTTC.

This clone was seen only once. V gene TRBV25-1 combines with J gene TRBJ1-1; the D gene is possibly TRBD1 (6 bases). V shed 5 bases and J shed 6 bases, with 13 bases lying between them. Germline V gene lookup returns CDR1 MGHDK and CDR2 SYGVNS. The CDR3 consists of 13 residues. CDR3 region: CASSQTGIPEAFF. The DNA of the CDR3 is TGTGCCAGCAGTCAAACAGGGATCCCTGAAGCTTTCTTT.

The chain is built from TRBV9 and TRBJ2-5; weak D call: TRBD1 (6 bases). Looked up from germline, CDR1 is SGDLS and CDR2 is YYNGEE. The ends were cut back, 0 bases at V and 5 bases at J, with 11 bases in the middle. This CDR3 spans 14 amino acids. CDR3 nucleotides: TGTGCCAGCAGCGTAGACGGGACACCCGAGACCCAGTACTTC. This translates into CASSVDGTPETQYF.

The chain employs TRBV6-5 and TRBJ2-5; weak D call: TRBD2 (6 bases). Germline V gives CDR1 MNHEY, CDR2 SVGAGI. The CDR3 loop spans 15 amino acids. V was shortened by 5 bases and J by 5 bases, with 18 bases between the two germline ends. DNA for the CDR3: TGTGCCAGCAGTCTCCGAGACCCTGGGAGGGAGACCCAGTACTTC. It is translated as CASSLRDPGRETQYF.

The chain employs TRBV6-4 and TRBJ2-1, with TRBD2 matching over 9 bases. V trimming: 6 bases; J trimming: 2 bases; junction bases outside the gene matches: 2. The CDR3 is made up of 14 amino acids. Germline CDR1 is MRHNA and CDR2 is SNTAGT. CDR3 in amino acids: CASSAGGAYNEQFF. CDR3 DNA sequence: TGTGCCAGCAGCGCGGGAGGGGCCTACAATGAGCAGTTCTTC.

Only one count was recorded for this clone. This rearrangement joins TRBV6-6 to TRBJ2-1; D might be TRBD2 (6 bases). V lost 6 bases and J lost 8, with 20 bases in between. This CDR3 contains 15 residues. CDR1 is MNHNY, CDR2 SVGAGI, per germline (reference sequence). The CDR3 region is CASRPREWAIDEQFF. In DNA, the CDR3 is TGTGCCAGCAGGCCCCGGGAGTGGGCCATTGATGAGCAGTTCTTC.

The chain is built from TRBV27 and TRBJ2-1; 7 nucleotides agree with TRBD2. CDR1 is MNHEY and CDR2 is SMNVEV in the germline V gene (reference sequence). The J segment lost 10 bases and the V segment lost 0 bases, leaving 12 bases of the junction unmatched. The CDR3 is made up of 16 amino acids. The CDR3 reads CASSLSLAELIIEQFF. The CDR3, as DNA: TGTGCCAGCAGTTTATCTCTAGCGGAGCTGATAATCGAGCAGTTCTTC.

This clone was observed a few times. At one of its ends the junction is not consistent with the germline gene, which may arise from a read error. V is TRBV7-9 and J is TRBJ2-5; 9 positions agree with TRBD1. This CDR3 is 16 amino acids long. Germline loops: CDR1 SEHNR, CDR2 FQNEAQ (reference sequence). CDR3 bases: TGTTCCAGCAGACCTAACTCACGGGACAGGGATGAGACCCAGTACTTC. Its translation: CSSRPNSRDRDETQYF.

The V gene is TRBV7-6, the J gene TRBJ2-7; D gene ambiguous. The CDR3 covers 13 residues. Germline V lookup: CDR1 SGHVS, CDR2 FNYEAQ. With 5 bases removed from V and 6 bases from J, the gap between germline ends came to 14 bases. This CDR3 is CASSGSKSIEQYF. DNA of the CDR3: TGTGCCAGCAGCGGCTCCAAATCAATCGAGCAGTACTTC.

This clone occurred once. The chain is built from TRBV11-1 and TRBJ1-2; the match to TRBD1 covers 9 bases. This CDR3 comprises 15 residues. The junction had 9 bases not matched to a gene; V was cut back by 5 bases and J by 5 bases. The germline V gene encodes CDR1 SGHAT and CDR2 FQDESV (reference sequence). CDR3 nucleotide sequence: TGTGCCAGCAGCCCACCGGGACAGGGAGTTTATGGCTACACCTTC. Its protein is CASSPPGQGVYGYTF.

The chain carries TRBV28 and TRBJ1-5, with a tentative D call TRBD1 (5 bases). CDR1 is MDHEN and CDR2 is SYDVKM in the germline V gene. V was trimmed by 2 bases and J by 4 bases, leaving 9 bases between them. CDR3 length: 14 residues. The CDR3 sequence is CASSLGGGNQPQHF. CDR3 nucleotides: TGTGCCAGCAGTTTAGGGGGGGGGAATCAGCCCCAGCATTTT.

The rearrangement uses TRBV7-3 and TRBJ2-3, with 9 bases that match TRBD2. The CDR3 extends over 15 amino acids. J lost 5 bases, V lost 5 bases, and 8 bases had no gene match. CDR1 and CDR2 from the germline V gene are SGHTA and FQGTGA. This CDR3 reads CASSPVAGAKDTQYF. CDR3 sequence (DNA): TGTGCCAGCAGCCCCGTAGCGGGAGCTAAAGATACGCAGTATTTT.

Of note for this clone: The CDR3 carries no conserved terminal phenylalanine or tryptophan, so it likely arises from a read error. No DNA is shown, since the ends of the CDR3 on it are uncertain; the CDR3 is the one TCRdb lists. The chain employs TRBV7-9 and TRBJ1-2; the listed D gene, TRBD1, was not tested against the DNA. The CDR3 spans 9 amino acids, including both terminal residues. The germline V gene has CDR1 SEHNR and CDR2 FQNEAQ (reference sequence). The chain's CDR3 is CASSLGQPL.

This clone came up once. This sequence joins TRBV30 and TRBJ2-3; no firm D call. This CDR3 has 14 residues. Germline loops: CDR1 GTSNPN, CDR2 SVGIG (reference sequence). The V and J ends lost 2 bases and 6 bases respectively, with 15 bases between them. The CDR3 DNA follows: TGTGCCTGGAGTCTGTACAATGCCGTTGATACGCAGTATTTT. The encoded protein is CAWSLYNAVDTQYF.

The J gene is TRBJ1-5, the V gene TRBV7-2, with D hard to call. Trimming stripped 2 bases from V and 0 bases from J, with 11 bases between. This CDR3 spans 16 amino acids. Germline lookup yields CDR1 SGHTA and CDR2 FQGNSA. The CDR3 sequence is CASSLSTTYSNQPQHF. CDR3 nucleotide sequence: TGTGCCAGCAGCTTATCAACCACTTATAGCAATCAGCCCCAGCATTTT.

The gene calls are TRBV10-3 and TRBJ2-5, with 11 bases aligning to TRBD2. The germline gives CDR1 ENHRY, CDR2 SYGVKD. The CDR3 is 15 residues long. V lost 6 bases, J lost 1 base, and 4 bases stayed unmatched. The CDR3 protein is CAISKTSGVQETQYF. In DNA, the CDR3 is TGTGCCATCAGCAAGACTAGCGGGGTCCAAGAGACCCAGTACTTC.